This T cell receptor beta chain emerged from a study of blood T cell repertoires in COVID-19. CDR1 and CDR2 (germline): ENHRY, SYGVKD. CDR3 length equals 19 residues. J lost 3 bases, V lost 4 bases, and 19 bases had no gene match. Sequencing used immunoSEQ multiplex PCR; TCRdb keeps in-frame clones, though not all of them. The sample includes 80,000 to 95,000 clones, around 90% seen only once; the top ten take 2.5% to 3.5%. The sequenced material came from peripheral blood. V and J are TRBV10-3 and TRBJ1-2; 8 nucleotides agree with TRBD1. The TCR comes from a woman between 45 and 65 years old with active or convalescent COVID-19. CDR3 loop: CAISGKNRTGRPADYGYTF. CDR3 in DNA: TGTGCCATCAGTGGGAAGAACCGGACAGGGAGGCCTGCGGACTATGGCTACACCTTC.